The source of this T cell receptor (beta chain) is a study of blood T cell repertoires in COVID-19. Study information: From T cells, B-cell-depleted T cells, or PBMCs came the material, which was cDNA or gDNA.

Original processing methods: It was from reference gene primer amplification that nucleated cell counts were estimated. Libraries were prepared by immunoSEQ multiplex PCR; TCRdb keeps only in-frame clonotypes and omits some of them. Clone size and V and J calls were adopted from that table, with D and trimming inferred from the DNA. This sample has over 100,000 clones, with roughly 84% found just once. Participants were placed into cohorts based on the clinical history they reported. V dropped 4 bases and J dropped 0; count of bases not matched to a gene: 6. The germline CDR1 and CDR2 sequences are LGHDT and YNNKEL (reference sequence). CDR3 size: 16 residues.

The gene calls are TRBV3-1 (or the pseudogene TRBV3-2) and TRBJ1-3, with TRBD1 matching 7 bases. This TCR derives from a woman aged 25 to 45 who had recovered from COVID-19. The sample taken for sequencing was PBMCs or T cells enriched from blood (not recorded which). CDR3 nucleotides: TGTGCCAGCAGCCTACGGGGACAGCACTCTGGAAACACCATATATTTT. Its translation is CASSLRGQHSGNTIYF.